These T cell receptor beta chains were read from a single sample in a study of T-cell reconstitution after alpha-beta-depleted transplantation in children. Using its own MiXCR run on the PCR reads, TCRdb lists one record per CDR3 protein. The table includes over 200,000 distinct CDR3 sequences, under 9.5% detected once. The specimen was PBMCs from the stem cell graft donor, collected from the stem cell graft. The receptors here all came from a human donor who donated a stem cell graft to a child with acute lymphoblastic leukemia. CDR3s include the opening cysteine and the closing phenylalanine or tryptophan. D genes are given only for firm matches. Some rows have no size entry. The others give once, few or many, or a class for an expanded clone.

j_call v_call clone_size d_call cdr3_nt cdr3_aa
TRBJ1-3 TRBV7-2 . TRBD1 TGTGCCAGCAGCCTAACAGGGGGCGTATCTGGAAACACCATATATTTT CASSLTGGVSGNTIYF
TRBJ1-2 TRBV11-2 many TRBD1 TGTGCCAGCAACCCTCGTACAGGGGAAGGCTATGGCTACACCTTC CASNPRTGEGYGYTF
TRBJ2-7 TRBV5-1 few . TGCGCCAGCAGCTTGGCACAGGGAATCCACGAGCAGTACTTC CASSLAQGIHEQYF
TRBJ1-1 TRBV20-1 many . TGCAGTGCTAGAAAACCGGAGAACACTGAAGCTTTCTTT CSARKPENTEAFF
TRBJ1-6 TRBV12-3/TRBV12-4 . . TGTGCCAGCAGTTTGAGGGAGGCATATAATTCACCCCTCCACTTT CASSLREAYNSPLHF
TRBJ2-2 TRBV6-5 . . TGTGCCAGCAGTTACCCCTGGGGAGCGAACACCGGGGAGCTGTTTTTT CASSYPWGANTGELFF
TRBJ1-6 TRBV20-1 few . TGCAGTGCTAGAGGCCCAAGCTCCTATAATTCACCCCTCCACTTT CSARGPSSYNSPLHF
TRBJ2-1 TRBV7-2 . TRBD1 TGTGCCAGCAGCCGAACCACAGGGGTCTCCTACAATGAGCAGTTCTTC CASSRTTGVSYNEQFF
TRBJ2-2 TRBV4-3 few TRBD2 TGCGCCAGCAGCCAAGAAGCGACTAGCGGGGGTGGGGCCGGGGAGCTGTTTTTT CASSQEATSGGGAGELFF
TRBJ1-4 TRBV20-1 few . TGCAGTGCTAGAAACTATGGGGGGGCCCTCAATGAAAAACTGTTTTTT CSARNYGGALNEKLFF
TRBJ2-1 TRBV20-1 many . TGCAGTGCTAGAGATTCAGGAGAGCAGTTCTTC CSARDSGEQFF
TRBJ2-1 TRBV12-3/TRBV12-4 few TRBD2 TGTGCCAGCAGCCCGGACACTAGCGGGAACAATGAGCAGTTCTTC CASSPDTSGNNEQFF
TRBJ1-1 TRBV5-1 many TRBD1 TGCGCCAGCAGCTTGGGATTCAGACAGGGACCCACTGAAGCTTTCTTT CASSLGFRQGPTEAFF
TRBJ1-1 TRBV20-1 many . TGCAGTGCTAGAAAGGCAGGTTGGAACACTGAAGCTTTCTTT CSARKAGWNTEAFF